This TCR beta chain came from a study of blood T cell repertoires in COVID-19 (TCRdb year 2020). Broadly, across the study: Samples covering the acute and convalescent phases of COVID-19 were provided by collaborators in the United States, Italy and Spain. The prospective study material was composed of cDNA or gDNA derived from T cells, B-cell-depleted T cells, or PBMCs. Subjects who had been exposed to COVID-19, were actively infected with it, or had recovered from it provided the deeply sampled blood TCRbeta repertoires that made up the dataset. The repertoires were made available in a free public database intended to serve as a resource for research on the immune response to SARS-CoV-2. The samples were drawn from the first 160 participants of the ongoing ImmuneRACE study and from 950 to 1,500 subjects provided by 6 global collaborators. A de-identified subject ID, COVID-19 status, age in years and sex were almost always included in the sample metadata. Where HLA class I and class II types were available, the types were taken from metadata supplied by the sample provider, not from assay-based typing. What the work shows at the level of the full study, not this receptor alone: Clinical and demographic metadata were provided uncurated, with the amount varying by source and participant.

TCRbeta CDR3 regions were amplified from genomic DNA using the immunoSEQ Assay, a bias-controlled multiplex PCR. The authors processed their data as follows. Nucleated cell counts per sample were estimated from amplification of reference gene primers within the assay. To quantify the absolute abundance of each unique TCRbeta CDR3 rearrangement, sequence reads were collapsed and filtered. For each sample, productive Simpson clonality was calculated by taking the square root of Simpson's diversity index across productive rearrangements. TCRdb limited this immuneACCESS table to in-frame rearrangements with V and J called. A share of clones is missing; checked studies link under half to unresolved V genes, and the rest is unexplained. The DNA was the basis for D and trimming; V, J and clone size are from that table. Within this sample are 250,000 to 350,000 clones, with approximately 85% of them counted one time only. The ten biggest clones cover 0.75% to 1% of the sample.

Enrolling through a virtual design, the prospective study's participants ranged in age from about 18 to 89 years and lived across 24 United States geographic areas. In the prospective study, cohorts were assigned on the basis of participant-reported clinical history obtained from a screening survey and a study questionnaire. Recovered participants in ImmuneRACE Cohort 3 were defined as having two consecutive negative NP/OP PCR tests, clearance from a healthcare professional, or resolution of symptoms. In the prospective study, whole blood, serum and a nasopharyngeal or oropharyngeal swab were collected from each participant by mobile phlebotomists. Additional blood draws and questionnaires over an approximately two-month period could optionally be provided by prospective study participants. Prospective study blood samples were shipped either frozen or at room temperature before DNA extraction.

This clone was picked up one time. Its antigen target is currently unknown. One base away there is no much larger clone; base qualities are not given. The specimen was PBMCs or T cells enriched from blood (not recorded which). This TCR was recovered from a woman aged 30 to 39 who had recovered from COVID-19.

The nucleotides are TGCGCCAGCAGCGCTACAGGGGTTGGCTACACCTTC. This sequence encodes CASSATGVGYTF. The chain is assembled from TRBV5-1 and TRBJ1-2, and TRBD1 aligns with 7 junction nucleotides. The CDR3, from cysteine to phenylalanine, totals 12 residues. Just CDR3 DNA is preserved here, 36 bases in frame from base 1. Compared with germline, V lacks 4 bases and J lacks 7 bases; bases without a gene match: 4. Looking up the germline V gene yields CDR1 SGHRS and CDR2 YFSETQ.